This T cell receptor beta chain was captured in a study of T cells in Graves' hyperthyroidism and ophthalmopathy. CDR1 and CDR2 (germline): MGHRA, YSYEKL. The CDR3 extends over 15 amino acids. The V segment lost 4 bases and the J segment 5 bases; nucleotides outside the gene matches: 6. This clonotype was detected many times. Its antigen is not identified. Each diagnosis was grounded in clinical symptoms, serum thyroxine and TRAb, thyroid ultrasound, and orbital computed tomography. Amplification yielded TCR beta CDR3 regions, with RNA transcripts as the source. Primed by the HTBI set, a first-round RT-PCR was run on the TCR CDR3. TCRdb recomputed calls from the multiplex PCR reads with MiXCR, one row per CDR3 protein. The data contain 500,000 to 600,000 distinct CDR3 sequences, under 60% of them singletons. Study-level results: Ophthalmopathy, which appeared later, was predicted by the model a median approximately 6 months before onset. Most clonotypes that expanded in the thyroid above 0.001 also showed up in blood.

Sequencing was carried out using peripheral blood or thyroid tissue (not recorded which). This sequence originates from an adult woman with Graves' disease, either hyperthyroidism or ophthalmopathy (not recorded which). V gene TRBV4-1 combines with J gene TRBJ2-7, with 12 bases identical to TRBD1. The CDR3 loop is CASSPRDRGLNEQYF. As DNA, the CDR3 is TGCGCCAGCAGCCCCCGGGACAGGGGGCTTAACGAGCAGTACTTC.